A single sample gave rise to the 21 T cell receptor beta chains below, sequenced in a study of shared clonotypes between healthy human individuals. Sequencing used immunoSEQ multiplex PCR; TCRdb keeps in-frame clones, though not all of them. The profile covers some 490,000 clones, with over 70% appearing a single time and about 13% taken by the ten largest. The specimen was PBMCs. These receptors all come from a woman aged 40 to 49 in good health. Some clones in this sample may be carry-over from other donors' samples.

Comments on this clone: This is likely an artifact of a read error, given a far larger clone one base away. The chain joins TRBV29-1 to TRBJ1-1; possibly TRBD1 for D (5 bases). CDR1 is SQVTM, CDR2 ANQGSEA, per germline. The CDR3 is made up of 12 amino acids. CDR3 loop: CSVEVRGTESFF. The CDR3 region has the DNA TGCAGCGTTGAAGTTAGGGGAACTGAATCTTTCTTT.

The CDR3 reads CASSSQGSEQFF. In nucleotides, the CDR3 is TGTGCCAGCAGCTCCCAGGGTAGTGAGCAGTTCTTC. The V gene is TRBV5-6, the J gene TRBJ2-1; maybe TRBD1 (5 bases). The germline gives CDR1 SGHDT, CDR2 YYEEEE. Trimming left V 3 bases short and J 9 bases short, with 10 bases between. The CDR3 is 12 amino acids.

The chain recombines TRBV10-3 with TRBJ2-3, with D possibly being TRBD2 (5 bases). Trimming removed 0 bases from V and 4 bases from J, with 11 bases in between. This CDR3 comprises 15 residues. Germline CDR1 reads ENHRY; CDR2 reads SYGVKD. The CDR3 DNA reads as TGTGCCATCAGTGAGTCAACCCGGGGTCCAGATACGCAGTATTTT. Amino acid sequence: CAISESTRGPDTQYF.

The chain uses TRBV19 and TRBJ1-5; the D is unclear. Trimming took 4 bases from V and 3 from J, leaving 10 bases between them. Germline V gene data show CDR1 as LNHDA and CDR2 as SQIVND (reference sequence). The CDR3 length is 14 residues. In DNA form, the CDR3 reads TGTGCCAGTAGTAACCAAGGGCTCAATCAGCCCCAGCATTTT. Its translation is CASSNQGLNQPQHF.

In the case of this clone: A far bigger clonotype differs at one base, so this is likely a read error. The chain has TRBV30 and TRBJ2-1; no definite D call. This CDR3 is 12 amino acids long. Germline V gives CDR1 GTSNPN, CDR2 SVGIG (reference sequence). The CDR3 spells CTWSDTSPEQFF. In nucleotides, the CDR3 is TGTACCTGGAGTGACACGAGCCCTGAGCAGTTCTTC.

The genes are TRBV5-6 and TRBJ2-7; D gene unclear. The CDR3 has 13 amino acids. Germline lookup yields CDR1 SGHDT and CDR2 YYEEEE. Trimming took off 0 bases at V and 2 bases at J, with 6 bases between the two ends. The DNA of the CDR3 is TGTGCCAGCAGCTTGGGGTTTCCCTACGAGCAGTACTTC. Translating gives CASSLGFPYEQYF.

The rearrangement links TRBV27 to TRBJ2-1; possible D gene TRBD2, 5 bases. Germline V gives CDR1 MNHEY, CDR2 SMNVEV (reference sequence). V was trimmed by 5 bases and J by 3 bases, leaving 8 bases between them. This CDR3 has 13 amino acids. For the CDR3, the DNA is TGTGCCAGCAGTCCCGGGGTCTACAATGAGCAGTTCTTC. It specifies CASSPGVYNEQFF.

V and J are TRBV28 and TRBJ2-1; D possibly corresponds to TRBD2 (6 bases). Trimming removed 6 bases at V and 5 bases at J, with 20 bases between. The CDR3 loop spans 16 amino acids. Germline CDR1 is MDHEN and CDR2 is SYDVKM. This chain's CDR3 is CASSPPNGGDHNEQFF. CDR3 coding DNA: TGTGCCAGCAGCCCGCCAAATGGCGGGGACCACAATGAGCAGTTCTTC.

This sequence joins TRBV10-2 and TRBJ2-1; TRBD2 matches at 9 bases. V shed 6 bases and J 7 bases; nucleotides not matched to a gene: 4. The CDR3 extends over 13 amino acids. Germline values: CDR1 WSHSY, CDR2 SAAADI. The CDR3 DNA reads as TGCGCCAGCAGCCTAGCGGGGCTGAATGAGCAGTTCTTC. As protein: CASSLAGLNEQFF.

The chain has TRBV7-2 and TRBJ1-1, with D tentatively TRBD1 (6 bases). CDR1 and CDR2 from the germline V gene are SGHTA and FQGNSA. Trimming removed 0 bases at V and 11 bases at J, with 10 bases between. The CDR3 sequence is 12 residues long. In DNA, the CDR3 is TGTGCCAGCAGCTTAGCGCAGGGGAGGGCTTTCTTT. It encodes CASSLAQGRAFF.

J is TRBJ1-4 and V is TRBV5-6; tentative D call: TRBD1 (6 bases). The CDR3 is 14 residues long. CDR1 and CDR2 from the germline V gene are SGHDT and YYEEEE. Trimming removed 1 base from V and 8 bases from J, with 12 bases in between. CDR3 amino acids: CASSLRQEIEKLFF. As DNA, the CDR3 is TGTGCCAGCAGCTTGAGACAGGAGATAGAAAAACTGTTTTTT.

The chain combines TRBV4-1 with TRBJ2-1; 7 positions agree with TRBD2. The trim removed 5 bases at V and 2 bases at J, leaving 3 bases unmatched. Germline V gene lookup returns CDR1 MGHRA and CDR2 YSYEKL. The CDR3 spans 14 residues. This CDR3 reads CASSSAGAYNEQFF. Written as DNA, the CDR3 is TGCGCCAGCAGCTCGGCGGGGGCCTACAATGAGCAGTTCTTC.

The rearrangement links TRBV7-9 to TRBJ2-5; TRBD2 aligns across 8 bases. The germline gives CDR1 SEHNR, CDR2 FQNEAQ (reference sequence). Trimming removed 5 bases from V and 0 bases from J; junction bases left unmatched: 8. The CDR3 is 16 amino acids. The CDR3 nucleotides read TGTGCCAGCAGCAAAGGTAGCGGGACTCACCAAGAGACCCAGTACTTC. Translating it yields CASSKGSGTHQETQYF. Filled out from reference TRBV7-9 and TRBJ2-5, the complete variable domain reads DTGVSQNPRHKITKRGQNVTFRCDPISEHNRLYWYRQTLGQGPEFLTYFQNEAQLEKSRLLSDRFSAERPKGSFSTLEIQRTEQGDSAMYLCASSKGSGTHQETQYFGPGTRLLVL.

The chain employs TRBV28 and TRBJ2-5, with D perhaps matching TRBD1 (6 bases). The CDR3 extends over 14 amino acids. V lost 5 bases, J lost 2 bases, and 12 bases lay in between. Germline CDR1 MDHEN, CDR2 SYDVKM. The CDR3 nucleotides read TGTGCCAGCAGTCGACAGGATTCTCAAGAGACCCAGTACTTC. Translation: CASSRQDSQETQYF.

The CDR3 coding sequence is TGTGCCAGCAGTGAAGGGGCAGGGGGGTTTTACGACTATGGCTACACCTTC. It specifies CASSEGAGGFYDYGYTF. The chain is built from TRBV6-1 and TRBJ1-2; 7 bases fit TRBD1. This CDR3 contains 17 residues. J gave up 3 bases and V 1 base, and 11 bases lay outside the gene matches. Looked up from germline, CDR1 is MNHNS and CDR2 is SASEGT.

This chain links TRBV7-2 with TRBJ2-1; D uncertain. Germline assignment: CDR1 SGHTA and CDR2 FQGNSA. V was shortened by 5 bases and J by 8 bases, with 13 bases between the two germline ends. CDR3 size: 13 residues. The CDR3 is CASSLPVGHEQFF. The DNA of the CDR3 is TGTGCCAGCAGCCTCCCTGTCGGACATGAGCAGTTCTTC.

The rearrangement joins TRBV6-1 to TRBJ1-4; 8 bases agree with TRBD1. The germline V gene encodes CDR1 MNHNS and CDR2 SASEGT. This CDR3 has 15 residues. V lost 2 bases to trimming and J lost 6 bases; unmatched junction nucleotides: 5. The CDR3 coding sequence is TGTGCCAGCAGTGAACGACAGGGGTGGGATGAAAAACTGTTTTTT. It specifies CASSERQGWDEKLFF.

The chain has TRBV11-2 and TRBJ2-7, with D tentatively TRBD2 (5 bases). Per the germline V gene, CDR1 is SGHAT and CDR2 is FQNNGV. This CDR3 contains 13 residues. The ends were cut back, 1 base at V and 1 base at J, with 5 bases in the middle. This CDR3 reads CASSLGGSYEQYF. CDR3 DNA: TGTGCCAGCAGCTTAGGCGGGTCCTACGAGCAGTACTTC.

This clone was seen a handful of times. The gene calls are TRBV29-1 and TRBJ2-7, with D hard to call. Trimming pared 4 bases from V and 6 bases from J, leaving 13 bases between. CDR1 and CDR2 from the germline V gene are SQVTM and ANQGSEA. CDR3 size: 12 residues. CDR3 sequence reads: CSVGAALGEQYF. CDR3 DNA: TGCAGCGTTGGGGCGGCACTGGGCGAGCAGTACTTC.

The chain recombines TRBV11-2 with TRBJ2-1, with D perhaps TRBD1 or TRBD2 (5 bases each). The CDR3 is 13 amino acids. Germline V gene data show CDR1 as SGHAT and CDR2 as FQNNGV. V gave up 5 bases and J gave up 5 bases, with 10 bases separating them. CDR3: CASSPGRNNEQFF. The CDR3 coding sequence is TGTGCCAGCAGCCCGGGACGGAACAATGAGCAGTTCTTC.

V and J are TRBV7-3 and TRBJ2-7; TRBD2 might be the D (5 bases). The CDR3 has 13 residues. From germline, CDR1 is SGHTA and CDR2 FQGTGA. Trimming left V 0 bases short and J 6 bases short, with 9 bases between. The CDR3 here is CASSLTEGAEQYF. The CDR3 bases are TGTGCCAGCAGCTTAACCGAGGGTGCCGAGCAGTACTTC. The full variable domain, in which reference TRBV7-3 and TRBJ2-7 provide the parts outside the CDR3, is GAGVSQTPSNKVTEKGKYVELRCDPISGHTALYWYRQSLGQGPEFLIYFQGTGAADDSGLPNDRFFAVRPEGSVSTLKIQRTERGDSAVYLCASSLTEGAEQYFGPGTRLTVT.